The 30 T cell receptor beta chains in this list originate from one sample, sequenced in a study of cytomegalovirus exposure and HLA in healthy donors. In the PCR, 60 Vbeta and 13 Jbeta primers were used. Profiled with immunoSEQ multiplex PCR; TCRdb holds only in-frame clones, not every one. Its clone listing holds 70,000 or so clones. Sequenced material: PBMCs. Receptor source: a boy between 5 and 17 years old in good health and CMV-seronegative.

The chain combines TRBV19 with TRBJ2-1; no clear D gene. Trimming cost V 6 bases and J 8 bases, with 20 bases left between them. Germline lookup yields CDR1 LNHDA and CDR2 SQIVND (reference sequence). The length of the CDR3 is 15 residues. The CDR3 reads CASSVFMSRSDEQFF. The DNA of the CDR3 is TGTGCCAGTAGCGTATTTATGTCCCGGAGCGATGAGCAGTTCTTC.

The CDR3, as DNA: TGTGCCAGCAGCTTAGCTGGGGAGCCGACAACTAATGAAAAACTGTTTTTT. Its translation: CASSLAGEPTTNEKLFF. The chain is built from TRBV5-4 and TRBJ1-4; D gene unclear. The V and J ends lost 2 bases and 0 bases respectively, with 14 bases between them. Germline CDR1 is SGHNT and CDR2 is YYREEE (reference sequence). The CDR3 consists of 17 residues.

The CDR3 DNA reads as TGTGCCAGCAGCTTAGCTCCGGGGGGTACAGAAAACACCGGGGAGCTGTTTTTT. Its protein is CASSLAPGGTENTGELFF. The chain employs TRBV13 and TRBJ2-2, with 7 bases identical to TRBD2. From germline, CDR1 is PRHDT and CDR2 FYEKMQ (reference sequence). V gave up 1 base and J gave up 2 bases; unmatched junction bases: 10. This CDR3 is built from 18 residues.

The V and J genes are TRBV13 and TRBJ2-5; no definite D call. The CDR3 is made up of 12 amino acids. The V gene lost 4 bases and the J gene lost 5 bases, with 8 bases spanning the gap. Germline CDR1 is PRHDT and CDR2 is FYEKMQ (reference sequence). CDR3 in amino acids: CASSSQAETQYF. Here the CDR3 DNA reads TGTGCCAGCAGCTCACAAGCGGAGACCCAGTACTTC.

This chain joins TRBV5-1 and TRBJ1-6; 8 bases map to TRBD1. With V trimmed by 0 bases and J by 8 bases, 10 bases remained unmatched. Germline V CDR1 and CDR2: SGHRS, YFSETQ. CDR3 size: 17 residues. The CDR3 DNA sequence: TGCGCCAGCAGCTTGGATATTCCCGGGACAGGAGATTCACCCCTCCACTTT. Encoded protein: CASSLDIPGTGDSPLHF.

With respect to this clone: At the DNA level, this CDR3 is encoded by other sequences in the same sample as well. The CDR3 protein is CASSASGTNEKLFF. Written as DNA, the CDR3 is TGTGCCAGCAGTGCTAGTGGTACTAATGAAAAACTGTTTTTT. The rearrangement joins TRBV6-1 to TRBJ1-4; D uncertain. This CDR3 region has 14 residues. Trimming removed 4 bases at V and 2 bases at J, with 8 bases between. Per germline, CDR1 MNHNS and CDR2 SASEGT.

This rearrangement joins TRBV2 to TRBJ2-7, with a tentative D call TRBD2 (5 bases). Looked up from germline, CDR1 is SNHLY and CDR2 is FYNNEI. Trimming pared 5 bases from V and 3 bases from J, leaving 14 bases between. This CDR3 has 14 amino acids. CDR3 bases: TGTGCCAGCAGTCCGGGAAGTGGACTCTACGAGCAGTACTTC. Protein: CASSPGSGLYEQYF.

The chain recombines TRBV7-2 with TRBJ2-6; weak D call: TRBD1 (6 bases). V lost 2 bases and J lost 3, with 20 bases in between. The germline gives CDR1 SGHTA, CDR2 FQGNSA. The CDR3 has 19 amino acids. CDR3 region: CASSLSSGTPHRGANVLTF. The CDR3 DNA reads TGTGCCAGCAGCTTAAGTTCCGGGACACCCCACCGTGGGGCCAACGTCCTGACTTTC. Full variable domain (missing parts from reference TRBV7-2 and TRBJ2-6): GAGVSQSPSNKVTEKGKDVELRCDPISGHTALYWYRQSLGQGLEFLIYFQGNSAPDKSGLPSDRFSAERTGGSVSTLTIQRTQQEDSAVYLCASSLSSGTPHRGANVLTFGAGSRLTVL.

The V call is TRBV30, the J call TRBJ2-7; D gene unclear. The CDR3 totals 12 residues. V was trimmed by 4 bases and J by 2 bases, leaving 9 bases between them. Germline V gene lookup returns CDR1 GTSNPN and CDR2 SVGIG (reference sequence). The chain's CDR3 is CAWTGGTYEQYF. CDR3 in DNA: TGTGCCTGGACTGGCGGTACCTACGAGCAGTACTTC.

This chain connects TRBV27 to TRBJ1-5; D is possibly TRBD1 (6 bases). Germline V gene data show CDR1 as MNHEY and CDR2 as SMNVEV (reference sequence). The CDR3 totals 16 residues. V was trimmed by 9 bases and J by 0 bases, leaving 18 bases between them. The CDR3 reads CARNQGRSYSNQPQHF. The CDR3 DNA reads TGTGCCAGAAATCAGGGGCGCTCATATAGCAATCAGCCCCAGCATTTT.

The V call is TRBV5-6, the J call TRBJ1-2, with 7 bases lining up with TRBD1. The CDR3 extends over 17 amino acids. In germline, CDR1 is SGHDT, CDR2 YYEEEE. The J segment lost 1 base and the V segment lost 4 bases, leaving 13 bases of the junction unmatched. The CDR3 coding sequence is TGTGCCAGCAGCCGCATATGGGGACAGACGTTTAACTATGGCTACACCTTC. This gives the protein CASSRIWGQTFNYGYTF.

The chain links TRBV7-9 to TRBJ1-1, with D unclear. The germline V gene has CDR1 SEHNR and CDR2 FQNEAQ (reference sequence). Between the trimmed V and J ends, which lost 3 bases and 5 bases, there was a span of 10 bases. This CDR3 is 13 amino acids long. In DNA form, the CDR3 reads TGTGCCAGCAGCTTTGAGGGAGGGACTGAAGCTTTCTTT. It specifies CASSFEGGTEAFF.

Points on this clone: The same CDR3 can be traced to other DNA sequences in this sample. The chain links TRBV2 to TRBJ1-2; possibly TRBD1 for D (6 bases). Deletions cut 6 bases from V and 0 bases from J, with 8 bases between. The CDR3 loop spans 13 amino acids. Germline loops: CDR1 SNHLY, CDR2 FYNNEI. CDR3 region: CASSRTANYGYTF. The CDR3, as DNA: TGTGCCAGCAGCCGGACAGCTAACTATGGCTACACCTTC.

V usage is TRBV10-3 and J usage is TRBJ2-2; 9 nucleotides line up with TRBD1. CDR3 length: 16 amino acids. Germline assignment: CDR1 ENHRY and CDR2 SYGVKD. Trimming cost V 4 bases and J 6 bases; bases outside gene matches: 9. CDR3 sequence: CAISGDREGKAGELFF. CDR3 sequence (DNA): TGTGCCATCAGTGGGGACAGGGAAGGCAAAGCCGGGGAGCTGTTTTTT.

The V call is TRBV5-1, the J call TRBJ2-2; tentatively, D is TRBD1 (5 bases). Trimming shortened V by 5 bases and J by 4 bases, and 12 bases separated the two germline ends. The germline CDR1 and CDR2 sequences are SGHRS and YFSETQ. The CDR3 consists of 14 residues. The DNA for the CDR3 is TGCGCCAGCAGAATGCAGGGATCCACCGGGGAGCTGTTTTTT. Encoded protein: CASRMQGSTGELFF.

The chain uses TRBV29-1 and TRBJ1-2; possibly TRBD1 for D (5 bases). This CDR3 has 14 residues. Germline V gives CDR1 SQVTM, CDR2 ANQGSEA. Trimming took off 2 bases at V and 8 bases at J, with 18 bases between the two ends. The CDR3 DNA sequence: TGCAGCGTTGAATATCTAGGGTCGGGGGACGGCTACACCTTC. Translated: CSVEYLGSGDGYTF.

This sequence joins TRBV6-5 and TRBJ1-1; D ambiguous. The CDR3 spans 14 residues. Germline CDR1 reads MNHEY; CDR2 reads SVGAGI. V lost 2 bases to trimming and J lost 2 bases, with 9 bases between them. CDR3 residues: CASSYGGSNTEAFF. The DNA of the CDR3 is TGTGCCAGCAGTTACGGCGGCAGCAACACTGAAGCTTTCTTT.

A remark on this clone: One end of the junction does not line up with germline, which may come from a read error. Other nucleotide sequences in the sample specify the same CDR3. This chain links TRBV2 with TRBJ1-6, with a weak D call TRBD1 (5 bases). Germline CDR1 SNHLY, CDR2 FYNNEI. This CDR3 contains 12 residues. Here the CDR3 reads CASRRQNSPLHF. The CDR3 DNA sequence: TGTGCCAGCAGACGACAGAATTCACCCCTACACTTT.

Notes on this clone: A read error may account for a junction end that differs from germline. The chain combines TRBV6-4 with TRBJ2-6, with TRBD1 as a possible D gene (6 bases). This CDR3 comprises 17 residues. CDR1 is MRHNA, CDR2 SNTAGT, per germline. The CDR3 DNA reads TGTGCCCGCAGGGCGACAGGCCCTAGCTCTGGGGCCAACGTCCTGACTTTC. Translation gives CARRATGPSSGANVLTF.

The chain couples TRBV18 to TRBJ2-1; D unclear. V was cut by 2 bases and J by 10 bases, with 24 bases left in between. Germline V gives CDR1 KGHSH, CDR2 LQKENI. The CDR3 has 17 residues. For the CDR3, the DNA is TGTGCCAGCTCACCAAACTTCGGCGGAGAATTAAATGAAGAGCAGTTCTTC. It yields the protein CASSPNFGGELNEEQFF. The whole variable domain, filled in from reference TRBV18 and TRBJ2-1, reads NAGVMQNPRHLVRRRGQEARLRCSPMKGHSHVYWYRQLPEEGLKFMVYLQKENIIDESGMPKERFSAEFPKEGPSILRIQQVVRGDSAAYFCASSPNFGGELNEEQFFGPGTRLTVL.

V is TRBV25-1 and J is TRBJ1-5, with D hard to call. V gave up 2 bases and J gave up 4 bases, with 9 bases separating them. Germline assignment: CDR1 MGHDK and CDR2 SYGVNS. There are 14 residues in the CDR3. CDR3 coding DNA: TGTGCCAGCAGTGAACGGCGGATGAATCAGCCCCAGCATTTT. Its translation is CASSERRMNQPQHF. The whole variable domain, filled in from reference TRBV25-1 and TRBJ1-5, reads EADIYQTPRYLVIGTGKKITLECSQTMGHDKMYWYQQDPGMELHLIHYSYGVNSTEKGDLSSESTVSRIRTEHFPLTLESARPSHTSQYLCASSERRMNQPQHFGDGTRLSIL.

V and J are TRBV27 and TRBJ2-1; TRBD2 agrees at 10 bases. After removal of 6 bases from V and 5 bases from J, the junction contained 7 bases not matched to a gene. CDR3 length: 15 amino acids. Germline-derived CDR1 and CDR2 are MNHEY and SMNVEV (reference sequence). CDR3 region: CASSPGTSADNEQFF. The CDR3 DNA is TGTGCCAGCAGCCCAGGGACTAGCGCGGACAATGAGCAGTTCTTC.

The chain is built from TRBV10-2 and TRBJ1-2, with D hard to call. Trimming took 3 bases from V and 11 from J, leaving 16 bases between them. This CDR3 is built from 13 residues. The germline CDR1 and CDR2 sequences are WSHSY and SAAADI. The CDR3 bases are TGCGCCAGCAGTGAATTCTCGGCGACTGGGTACACCTTC. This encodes CASSEFSATGYTF.

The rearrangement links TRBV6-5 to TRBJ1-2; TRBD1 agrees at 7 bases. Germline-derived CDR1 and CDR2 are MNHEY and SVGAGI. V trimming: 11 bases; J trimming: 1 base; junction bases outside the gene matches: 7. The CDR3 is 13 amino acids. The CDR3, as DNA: TGTGCCGCTCGGGACAGCTTTAACTATGGCTACACCTTC. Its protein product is CAARDSFNYGYTF.

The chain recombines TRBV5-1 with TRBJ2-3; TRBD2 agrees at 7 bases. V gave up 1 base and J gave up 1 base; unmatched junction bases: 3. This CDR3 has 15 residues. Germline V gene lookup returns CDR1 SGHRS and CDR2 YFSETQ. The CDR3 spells CASSLSTSGTDTQYF. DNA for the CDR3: TGCGCCAGCAGCTTGTCTACTAGCGGCACAGATACGCAGTATTTT.

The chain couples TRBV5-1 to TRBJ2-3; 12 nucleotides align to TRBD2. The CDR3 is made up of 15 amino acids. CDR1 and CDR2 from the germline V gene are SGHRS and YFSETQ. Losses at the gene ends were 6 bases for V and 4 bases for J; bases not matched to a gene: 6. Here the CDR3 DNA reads TGCGCCAGCACTGAGACTAGCGGGAGTGCAGATACGCAGTATTTT. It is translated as CASTETSGSADTQYF.

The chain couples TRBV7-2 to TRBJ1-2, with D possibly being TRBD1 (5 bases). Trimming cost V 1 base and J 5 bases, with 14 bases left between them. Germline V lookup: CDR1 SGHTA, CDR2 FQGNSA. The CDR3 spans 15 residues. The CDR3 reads CASSLDGTQAYGYTF. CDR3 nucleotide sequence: TGTGCCAGCAGCTTAGACGGGACTCAGGCTTATGGCTACACCTTC. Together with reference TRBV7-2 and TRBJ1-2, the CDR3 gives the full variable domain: GAGVSQSPSNKVTEKGKDVELRCDPISGHTALYWYRQSLGQGLEFLIYFQGNSAPDKSGLPSDRFSAERTGGSVSTLTIQRTQQEDSAVYLCASSLDGTQAYGYTFGSGTRLTVV.

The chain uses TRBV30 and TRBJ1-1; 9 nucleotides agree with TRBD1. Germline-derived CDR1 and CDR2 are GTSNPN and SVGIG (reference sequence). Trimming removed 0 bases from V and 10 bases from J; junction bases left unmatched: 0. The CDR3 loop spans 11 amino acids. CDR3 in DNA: TGTGCCTGGAGTGTACAGGGGGCAGCTTTCTTT. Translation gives CAWSVQGAAFF.

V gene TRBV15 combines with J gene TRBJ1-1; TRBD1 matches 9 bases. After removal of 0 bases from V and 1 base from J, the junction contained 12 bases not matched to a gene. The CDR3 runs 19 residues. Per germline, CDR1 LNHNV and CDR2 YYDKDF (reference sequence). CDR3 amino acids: CATSRDGRGQGERNTEAFF. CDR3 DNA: TGTGCCACCAGCAGAGATGGCAGGGGACAGGGAGAAAGGAACACTGAAGCTTTCTTT.

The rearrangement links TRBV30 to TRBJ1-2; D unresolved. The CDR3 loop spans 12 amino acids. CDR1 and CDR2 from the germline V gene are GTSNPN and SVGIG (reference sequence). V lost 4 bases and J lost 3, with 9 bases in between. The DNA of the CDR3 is TGTGCCTGGACCCCTCGGGACTATGGCTACACCTTC. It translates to CAWTPRDYGYTF.